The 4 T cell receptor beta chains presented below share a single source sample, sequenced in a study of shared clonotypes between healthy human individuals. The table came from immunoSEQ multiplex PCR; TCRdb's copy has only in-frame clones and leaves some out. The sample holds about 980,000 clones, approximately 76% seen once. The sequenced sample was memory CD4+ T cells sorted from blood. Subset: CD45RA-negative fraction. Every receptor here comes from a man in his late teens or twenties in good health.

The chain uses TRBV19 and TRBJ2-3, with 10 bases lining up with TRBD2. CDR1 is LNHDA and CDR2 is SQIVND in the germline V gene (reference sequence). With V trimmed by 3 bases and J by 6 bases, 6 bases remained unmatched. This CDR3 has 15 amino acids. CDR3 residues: CASSIKLAGWDTQYF. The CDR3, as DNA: TGTGCCAGTAGTATCAAACTAGCGGGGTGGGATACGCAGTATTTT.

CDR3 DNA: TGCAGCGTTCAACTGGTCAGGGGGAAGGGTGAAGCTTTCTTT. Encoded protein: CSVQLVRGKGEAFF. The chain has TRBV29-1 and TRBJ1-1; 7 nucleotides match TRBD1. CDR3 length: 14 residues. Losses at the gene ends were 5 bases for V and 7 bases for J; bases not matched to a gene: 13. Germline lookup yields CDR1 SQVTM and CDR2 ANQGSEA.

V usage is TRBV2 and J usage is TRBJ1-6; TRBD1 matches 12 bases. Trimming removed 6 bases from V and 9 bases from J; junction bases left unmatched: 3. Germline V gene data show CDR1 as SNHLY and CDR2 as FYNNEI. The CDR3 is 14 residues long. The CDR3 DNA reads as TGTGCCAGCAGGGGACAGGGGGCTGTTTCACCCCTCCACTTT. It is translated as CASRGQGAVSPLHF.

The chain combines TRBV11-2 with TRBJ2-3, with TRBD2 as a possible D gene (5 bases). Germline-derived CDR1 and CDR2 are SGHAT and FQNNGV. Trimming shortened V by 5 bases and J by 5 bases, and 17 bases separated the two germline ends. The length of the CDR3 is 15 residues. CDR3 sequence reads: CASSPPDGGRDTQYF. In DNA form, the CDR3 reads TGTGCCAGCAGCCCCCCCGACGGAGGAAGAGATACGCAGTATTTT.